This is a list of T cell receptor beta chains from one sample in a study of cytomegalovirus exposure and HLA in healthy donors. TCRdb's table, derived via immunoSEQ multiplex PCR, lists solely in-frame clones and lacks some. The sample lists more than 150,000 clones, about four fifths occurring once. The sequenced sample was PBMCs. Receptor source: a woman in her forties or fifties in good health and CMV-seropositive. Both conserved end residues are part of each CDR3. D genes are given only for firm matches. Expanded clones are given a class, and other clones once, few, many or no size at all.

D: TRBD1; V: TRBV27; J: TRBJ2-2; size: -; DNA: TGTGCCAGCAGTTTTCTGACAGGGGTGGACACCGGGGAGCTGTTTTTT; CDR3: CASSFLTGVDTGELFF
D: -; V: TRBV4-3; J: TRBJ1-2; size: -; DNA: TGCGCCAGCAGCCACCTCGACAGTACCTATGGCTACACCTTC; CDR3: CASSHLDSTYGYTF
D: TRBD1; V: TRBV7-6; J: TRBJ1-6; size: -; DNA: TGTGCCAGCAGCGCCCAGCTTCCCCGACAGGGGAATTCACCCCTCCACTTT; CDR3: CASSAQLPRQGNSPLHF
D: -; V: TRBV9; J: TRBJ1-5; size: -; DNA: TGTGCCAGCAGCCCAGAGCCACAGACCCAACCCCAGCATTTT; CDR3: CASSPEPQTQPQHF
D: -; V: TRBV27; J: TRBJ2-3; size: -; DNA: TGTGCCAGCAGTTTATCGGCAGGGAGCACAGATACGCAGTATTTT; CDR3: CASSLSAGSTDTQYF
D: -; V: TRBV4-2; J: TRBJ2-7; size: -; DNA: TGTGCCAGCAGCCAAGAAGGGGCTAAGGGCTACGAGCAGTACTTC; CDR3: CASSQEGAKGYEQYF
D: TRBD2; V: TRBV27; J: TRBJ2-7; size: -; DNA: TGTGCCAGCAGTCTAGGACTAGTAACCTCCTACGAGCAGTACTTC; CDR3: CASSLGLVTSYEQYF
D: TRBD1; V: TRBV11-2; J: TRBJ1-2; size: -; DNA: TGTGCCAGCAGCTTAGATTTGGGGACAGTCTATGGCTACACCTTC; CDR3: CASSLDLGTVYGYTF
D: -; V: TRBV7-9; J: TRBJ1-2; size: -; DNA: TGTGCCAGCAGCTCACACAGCTATGGCTACACCTTC; CDR3: CASSSHSYGYTF
D: TRBD1; V: TRBV5-4; J: TRBJ2-7; size: few; DNA: TGTGCCAGCAGCCTCCGACAGGGGTGGTACGAGCAGTACTTC; CDR3: CASSLRQGWYEQYF
D: -; V: TRBV9; J: TRBJ1-1; size: -; DNA: TGTGCCAGCAGCCCAGGAGCGGGGTACACTGAAGCTTTCTTT; CDR3: CASSPGAGYTEAFF
D: TRBD2; V: TRBV29-1; J: TRBJ2-3; size: -; DNA: TGCAGCACCCGGACTAGTCTATTTACTAGCACAGATACGCAGTATTTT; CDR3: CSTRTSLFTSTDTQYF
D: -; V: TRBV28; J: TRBJ2-1; size: -; DNA: TGTGCCAGCAGTCCCGAAGGGGAAGGGTCCTACAATGAGCAGTTCTTC; CDR3: CASSPEGEGSYNEQFF
D: -; V: TRBV7-3; J: TRBJ2-1; size: -; DNA: TGTGCCAGCAGCTTAGGGGCCACGCGAGTTTTGAATGAGCAGTTCTTC; CDR3: CASSLGATRVLNEQFF